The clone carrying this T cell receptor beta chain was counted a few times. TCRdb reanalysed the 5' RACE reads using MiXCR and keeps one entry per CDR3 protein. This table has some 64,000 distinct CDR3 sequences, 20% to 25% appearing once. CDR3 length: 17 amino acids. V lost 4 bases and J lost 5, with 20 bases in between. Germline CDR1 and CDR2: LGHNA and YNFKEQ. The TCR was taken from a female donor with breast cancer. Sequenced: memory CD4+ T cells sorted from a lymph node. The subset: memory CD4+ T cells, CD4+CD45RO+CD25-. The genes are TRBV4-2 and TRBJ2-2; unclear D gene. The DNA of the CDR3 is TGTGCCAGCAGCCGTCAATTTAGTTTTGATCCTACCGGGGAGCTGTTTTTT. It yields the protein CASSRQFSFDPTGELFF.